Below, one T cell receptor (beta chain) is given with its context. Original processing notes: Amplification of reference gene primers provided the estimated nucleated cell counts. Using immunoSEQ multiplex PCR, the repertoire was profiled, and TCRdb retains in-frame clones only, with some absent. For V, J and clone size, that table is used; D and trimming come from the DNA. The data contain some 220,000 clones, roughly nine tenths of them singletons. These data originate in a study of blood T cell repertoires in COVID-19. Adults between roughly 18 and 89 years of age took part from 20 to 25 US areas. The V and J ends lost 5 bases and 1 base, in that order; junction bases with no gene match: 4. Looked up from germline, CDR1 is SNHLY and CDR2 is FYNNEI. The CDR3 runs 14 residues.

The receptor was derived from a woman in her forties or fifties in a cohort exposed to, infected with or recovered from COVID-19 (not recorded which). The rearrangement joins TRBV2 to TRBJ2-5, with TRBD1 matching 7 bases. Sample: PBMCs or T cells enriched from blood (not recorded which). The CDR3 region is CASSTTGVQETQYF. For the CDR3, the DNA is TGTGCCAGCAGTACCACAGGGGTCCAAGAGACCCAGTACTTC.